Presented here are 5 T cell receptor beta chains from one specimen sequenced in a study of response to subunit inactivated influenza vaccine. TCRdb reprocessed the RT-PCR reads with MiXCR, giving one entry per CDR3 protein. The data show about half a million distinct CDR3 sequences, with roughly 27% seen just once and 1.5% to 2% held by the top ten. This specimen consisted of CD4+ T cells sorted from PBMCs, obtained more than 4 days after vaccination. The receptor set was obtained from a man aged 45-65 years who received an inactivated influenza vaccine.

This clonotype was counted only a few times. V usage is TRBV12-3 or TRBV12-4 and J usage is TRBJ1-1; D unresolved. Trimming left V 6 bases short and J 3 bases short, with 17 bases between. The CDR3 contains 15 residues. DNA of the CDR3: TGTGCCAGCAGCCTCCCGTCACCCTACTACACTGAAGCTTTCTTT. Translation: CASSLPSPYYTEAFF.

This clonotype occurred many times. The junction does not match germline at one end; this may be a read error. V is TRBV7-7 and J is TRBJ2-5, with TRBD2 matching 12 bases. The V gene's germline CDR1 is SSHAT and CDR2 FNYEAQ (reference sequence). The CDR3 is 17 amino acids. The CDR3 sequence: CASSLGRLAGAQETQYF. The CDR3 DNA is TGTGCTAGCAGCTTAGGGAGACTAGCGGGGGCCCAAGAGACCCAGTACTTC.

The CDR3 DNA sequence: TGTGCCAGCAGCCTAAGGACCGGTCGGAGCGAGCAGTACTTC. It is translated as CASSLRTGRSEQYF. This sequence joins TRBV3-1 and TRBJ2-7, with unresolved D. Germline assignment: CDR1 LGHDT and CDR2 YNNKEL (reference sequence). The CDR3 loop spans 14 amino acids. V gave up 4 bases and J gave up 6 bases, with 16 bases separating them.

This clonotype was seen a few times. V is TRBV5-1 and J is TRBJ2-1; 16 bases agree with TRBD2. The CDR3 covers 16 residues. The germline V gene has CDR1 SGHRS and CDR2 YFSETQ. Trimming removed 4 bases from V and 15 bases from J; junction bases left unmatched: 13. CDR3 nucleotides: TGCGCCAGCAGCGCCAGCTCCGGGACTAGCGGGGGGGCGAGGTTCTTC. Translated, it gives CASSASSGTSGGARFF.

This clonotype was observed at least ten times. The chain combines TRBV29-1 with TRBJ1-1; perhaps TRBD1 as D (6 bases). From germline, CDR1 is SQVTM and CDR2 ANQGSEA. Trimming left V 8 bases short and J 0 bases short, with 13 bases between. CDR3 size: 13 residues. CDR3 nucleotides: TGCAGCATAAAAGACAGGATGAACACTGAAGCTTTCTTT. This encodes CSIKDRMNTEAFF.